The rows below give T cell receptor beta chains drawn from one sample of a study of T cells in Graves' hyperthyroidism and ophthalmopathy. From the multiplex PCR reads, TCRdb called clonotypes with MiXCR, one entry per CDR3 protein. The sample carries about half a million distinct CDR3 sequences, less than 25% recorded once. Sample: blood. These receptors all stem from a man younger than 30 with Graves' hyperthyroidism. Both conserved end residues are part of each CDR3. A D gene is named only where the DNA matches it firmly. Not every row has a clone size; where given, it reads once, few, many or a size class.

CDR3aa: CASSLSYDRGGRETQYF; CDR3nt: TGCGCCAGCAGCCTCAGCTATGACAGGGGAGGTAGGGAGACCCAGTACTTC; v_gene: TRBV4-1; abundance: few; d_gene: TRBD1; j_gene: TRBJ2-5
CDR3aa: CSARDPGTGIIGELFF; CDR3nt: TGCAGTGCTAGAGATCCCGGGACAGGGATAATCGGGGAGCTGTTTTTT; v_gene: TRBV20-1; abundance: .; d_gene: TRBD1; j_gene: TRBJ2-2
CDR3aa: CSAAAEPSGYEQYF; CDR3nt: TGCAGTGCCGCCGCGGAACCCTCGGGGTACGAGCAGTACTTC; v_gene: TRBV20-1; abundance: many; d_gene: .; j_gene: TRBJ2-7
CDR3aa: CASCRDGASGANVLTF; CDR3nt: TGTGCCAGCTGCCGGGACGGCGCCTCTGGGGCCAACGTCCTGACTTTC; v_gene: TRBV6-5; abundance: .; d_gene: .; j_gene: TRBJ2-6
CDR3aa: CASSDGGGAAETQYF; CDR3nt: TGTGCCAGCAGTGACGGCGGGGGGGCAGCAGAGACCCAGTACTTC; v_gene: TRBV2; abundance: many; d_gene: TRBD2; j_gene: TRBJ2-5
CDR3aa: CVSSLRGSQETQYF; CDR3nt: TGTGTCAGCAGCTTGCGGGGGAGCCAAGAGACCCAGTACTTC; v_gene: TRBV28; abundance: .; d_gene: TRBD2; j_gene: TRBJ2-5
CDR3aa: CASPFWAGEGRTEAFF; CDR3nt: TGTGCCAGCCCTTTCTGGGCAGGGGAGGGGCGCACTGAAGCTTTCTTT; v_gene: TRBV28; abundance: many; d_gene: .; j_gene: TRBJ1-1
CDR3aa: CASSRGLADTYEQYF; CDR3nt: TGTGCCAGCAGCCGGGGACTAGCGGATACCTACGAGCAGTACTTC; v_gene: TRBV13; abundance: many; d_gene: TRBD2; j_gene: TRBJ2-7
CDR3aa: CASSSITGGFIGNTIYF; CDR3nt: TGTGCCAGCAGCTCCATTACAGGGGGCTTCATCGGAAACACCATATATTTT; v_gene: TRBV28; abundance: .; d_gene: TRBD1; j_gene: TRBJ1-3
CDR3aa: CARFRSINQPQHF; CDR3nt: TGTGCCAGGTTCCGGTCCATCAATCAGCCCCAGCATTTT; v_gene: TRBV6-5; abundance: many; d_gene: .; j_gene: TRBJ1-5